The T cell receptor beta chain under discussion was sequenced for a study of T cell responses to AZD1222 COVID-19 vaccine. Study overall: Pooled samples include second doses given at about 4 or 12 weeks. Study observations and caveats: White British people made up most donors, females outnumbered males, and clonal diversity was possibly underestimated. After two AZD1222 doses, spike-specific TCR breadth and depth rose versus day 0. Mapped onto spike, vaccine-associated CD4 TCRs spanned it and were dominant at 160-218 and 743-854.

Looked up from germline, CDR1 is SGHTA and CDR2 is FQGNSA. Deletions cut 2 bases from V and 7 bases from J, with 20 bases between. This CDR3 contains 17 residues. As regards this clone: Its antigen is not known.

Clones were read by immunoSEQ multiplex PCR, and TCRdb kept only the in-frame ones, dropping some. Of 100,000 to 150,000 clones listed, 70% to 90% were seen once; the top ten hold around 4%. The chain combines TRBV7-2 with TRBJ1-4, with a weak D call TRBD1 (6 bases). The sequencing here drew on peripheral blood, taken on day 0 of AZD1222 vaccination. This clonotype was obtained from an adult in good health. CDR3 sequence reads: CASSLTSRQAWGEKLFF. The CDR3 bases are TGTGCCAGCAGCTTAACTTCTAGACAGGCTTGGGGTGAAAAACTGTTTTTT.